This T cell receptor beta chain emerged from a study of Graves' ophthalmopathy and Graves' hyperthyroidism. This clonotype came up many times. RNA transcripts provided the template for amplifying TCR beta CDR3 regions. RT-PCR with HTBI primers came first, then second-round multiplex PCR. Each CDR3 protein gets one entry after TCRdb re-called the multiplex PCR reads with MiXCR. The sample yields around 470,000 distinct CDR3 sequences, 14% seen once. This CDR3 has 14 amino acids. Between the trimmed V and J ends, which lost 7 bases and 3 bases, there was a span of 15 bases. Germline CDR1 MNHNS, CDR2 SASEGT.

The TCR originated in a woman under 40 with Graves' ophthalmopathy. Sample: blood. The V gene is TRBV6-1, the J gene TRBJ1-1; D is unclear. CDR3 DNA: TGTGCCAGCAATACCGGGCCGTGGGACACTGAAGCTTTCTTT. It yields the protein CASNTGPWDTEAFF.